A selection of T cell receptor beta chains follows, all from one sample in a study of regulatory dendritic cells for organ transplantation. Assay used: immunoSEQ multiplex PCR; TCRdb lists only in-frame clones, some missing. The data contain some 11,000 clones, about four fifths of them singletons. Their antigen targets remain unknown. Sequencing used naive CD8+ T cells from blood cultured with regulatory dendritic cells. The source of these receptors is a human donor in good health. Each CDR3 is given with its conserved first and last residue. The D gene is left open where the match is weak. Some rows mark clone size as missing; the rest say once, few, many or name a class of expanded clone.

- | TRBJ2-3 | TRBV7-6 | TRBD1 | TGTGCCAGCAGCTCCCAGGGGGCCCTAGGCACAGATACGCAGTATTTT | CASSSQGALGTDTQYF
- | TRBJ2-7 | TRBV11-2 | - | TGTGCCAGCAGCTTAGACAATTACGAGCAGTACTTC | CASSLDNYEQYF
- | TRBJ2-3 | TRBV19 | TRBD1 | TGTGCCAGTAGTTTGACAGGGGGCCGGACAGATACGCAGTATTTT | CASSLTGGRTDTQYF
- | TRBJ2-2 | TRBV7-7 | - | TGTGCTAGCAGACCCTGGGGAGACGGGGAGCTGTTTTTT | CASRPWGDGELFF
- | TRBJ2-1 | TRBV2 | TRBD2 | TGTGCCAGCATGCTTAGCGGGGGGGCCTACAATGAGCAGTTCTTC | CASMLSGGAYNEQFF
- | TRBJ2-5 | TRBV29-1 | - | TGCAGCGTTGTAGGGCTAGCGCTCGGGGAGACCCAGTACTTC | CSVVGLALGETQYF
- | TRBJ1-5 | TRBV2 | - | TGTGCCAGCAGTGAAACGGGGGTACAGAGCAATCAGCCCCAGCATTTT | CASSETGVQSNQPQHF
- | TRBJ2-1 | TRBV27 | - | TGTGCCAGCAGTTTTGGGGGAGGCTACAATGAGCAGTTCTTC | CASSFGGGYNEQFF
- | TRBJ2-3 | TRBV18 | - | TGTGCCAGCTCCCCCGGCCAGACTAGCACAGATACGCAGTATTTT | CASSPGQTSTDTQYF
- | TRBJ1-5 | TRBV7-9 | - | TGTGCCAGCAGCCTTGGGACTTCTACCAATCAGCCCCAGCATTTT | CASSLGTSTNQPQHF
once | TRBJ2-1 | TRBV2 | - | TGTGCCAGCAAGGTGGGGGCCGGCAATGAGCAGTTCTTC | CASKVGAGNEQFF
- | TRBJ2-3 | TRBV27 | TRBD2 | TGTGCCAGCAGAGATCTAGCGGGGGGGGAAGATACGCAGTATTTT | CASRDLAGGEDTQYF
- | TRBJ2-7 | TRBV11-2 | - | TGTGCCAGCACTGTGGCCGGCCAACAAGTAGACAGGCACTACGAGCAGTACTTC | CASTVAGQQVDRHYEQYF
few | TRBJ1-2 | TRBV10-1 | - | TGCGCCAGCACCCGCAGGGGCCTCAACTATGGCTACACCTTC | CASTRRGLNYGYTF
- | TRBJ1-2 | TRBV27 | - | TGTGCCAGCAGCCGGGCAACTGGACAGACTTGGGGCTACACCTTC | CASSRATGQTWGYTF
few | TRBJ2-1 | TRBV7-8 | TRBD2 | TGTGCCAGCGGAGCGGGGGGGCTCAATGAGCAGTTCTTC | CASGAGGLNEQFF
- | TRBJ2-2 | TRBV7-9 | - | TGTGCCAGCAGCTTAGGTCTGCTAGTACCCGGGGAGCTGTTTTTT | CASSLGLLVPGELFF
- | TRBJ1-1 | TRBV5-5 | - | TGTGCCAGCAGTTGGCGGGATGGCGGGTTCACTGAAGCTTTCTTT | CASSWRDGGFTEAFF
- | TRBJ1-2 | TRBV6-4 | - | TGTGCCAGCAGTGAGAAGGGGGTCTATGGCTACACCTTC | CASSEKGVYGYTF
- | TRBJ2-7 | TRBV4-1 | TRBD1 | TGCGCCAGCAGCCACTCATTCCGAGGACAGGGCAACGAGCAGTACTTC | CASSHSFRGQGNEQYF
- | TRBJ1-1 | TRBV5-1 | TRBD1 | TGCGCCAGCCACTCGGGACAGGGGGGGACTGAAGCTTTCTTT | CASHSGQGGTEAFF
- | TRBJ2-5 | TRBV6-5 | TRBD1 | TGTGCCAGCAGTTACTCGGGGACAGGGGAGGAGACCCAGTACTTC | CASSYSGTGEETQYF
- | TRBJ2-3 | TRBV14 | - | TGTGCCAGCAGCCAAGCCACTAGCACAGATACGCAGTATTTT | CASSQATSTDTQYF
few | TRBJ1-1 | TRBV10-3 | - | TGTGCCATCAGTGAGGTTGCTACAGGGACGGTAGAAGCTTTCTTT | CAISEVATGTVEAFF